One and the same sample provided the 21 T cell receptor beta chains below, sequenced in a study of blood T cell repertoires in COVID-19. Generated by immunoSEQ multiplex PCR, the TCRdb table keeps only in-frame clones and is missing some. Counted here are more than 95,000 clones, 84% occurring once; the ten biggest clones make up over 10%. The sequencing sample was made of peripheral blood. These receptors were taken from a human donor in a cohort sampled during active or convalescent COVID-19.

The genes are TRBV20-1 and TRBJ2-7; 10 positions match TRBD2. CDR1 DFQATT and CDR2 SNEGSKA come from the germline V gene (reference sequence). V was pared by 3 bases and J by 1 base, with 6 bases of the junction left unmatched. The CDR3 loop spans 15 amino acids. Written as DNA, the CDR3 is TGCAGTGCTAGTCGAAATAGCGGGGGGTCCTACGAGCAGTACTTC. It encodes CSASRNSGGSYEQYF.

This clone occurred once. For the CDR3, the DNA is TGCAGCGTTGTAATGTCCGACGGACTAGCTAACTATGGCTACACCTTC. It encodes CSVVMSDGLANYGYTF. The chain is built from TRBV29-1 and TRBJ1-2; D not resolved. Trimming pared 4 bases from V and 0 bases from J, leaving 18 bases between. The CDR3 sequence is 16 residues long. Germline CDR1 SQVTM, CDR2 ANQGSEA.

This sequence joins TRBV28 and TRBJ1-5; D unclear. CDR1 is MDHEN and CDR2 is SYDVKM in the germline V gene. V lost 4 bases to trimming and J lost 0 bases, with 7 bases between them. The CDR3 extends over 14 amino acids. In DNA, the CDR3 is TGTGCCAGCAGTTCGAGGGCTAGCAATCAGCCCCAGCATTTT. This sequence encodes CASSSRASNQPQHF.

This rearrangement joins TRBV27 to TRBJ2-1; D may be TRBD1 (6 bases). Germline CDR1 reads MNHEY; CDR2 reads SMNVEV (reference sequence). V was trimmed by 2 bases and J by 1 base, leaving 18 bases between them. This CDR3 is 18 amino acids long. CDR3 protein: CASSLLMPQGTSYNEQFF. The CDR3 DNA sequence: TGTGCCAGCAGTTTACTCATGCCACAGGGCACTTCCTACAATGAGCAGTTCTTC.

The J gene is TRBJ2-7, the V gene TRBV10-2; D unresolved. The germline CDR1 and CDR2 sequences are WSHSY and SAAADI. V was cut by 6 bases and J by 2 bases, with 11 bases left in between. CDR3 length: 13 amino acids. The CDR3 DNA reads as TGCGCCAGCAGCCGGGTGGCCCCCTACGAGCAGTACTTC. Translating gives CASSRVAPYEQYF.

The V call is TRBV18, the J call TRBJ2-1; D ambiguous. CDR1 and CDR2 (germline): KGHSH, LQKENI. The CDR3 covers 12 residues. Trimming removed 6 bases at V and 9 bases at J, with 12 bases between. The CDR3 sequence is CASSQTSGEQFF. The CDR3 bases are TGTGCCAGCTCCCAAACATCGGGTGAGCAGTTCTTC.

The chain joins TRBV29-1 to TRBJ2-5, with D perhaps matching TRBD2 (7 bases). From germline, CDR1 is SQVTM and CDR2 ANQGSEA. The CDR3 has 16 amino acids. Deletions cut 7 bases from V and 4 bases from J, with 25 bases between. CDR3 coding DNA: TGCAGCGAGGGAGGGGACACAGGGTCCGGGCGAGAGACCCAGTACTTC. This sequence encodes CSEGGDTGSGRETQYF.

The sample holds a few counts of this clone. This chain uses TRBV10-3 with TRBJ1-3; no clear D. This CDR3 spans 16 amino acids. Germline values: CDR1 ENHRY, CDR2 SYGVKD. Trimming took off 10 bases at V and 2 bases at J, with 21 bases between the two ends. The CDR3 nucleotides are TGTGCCACACAAGATCGTTCGCGGGCGGCTGGAAACACCATATATTTT. This sequence encodes CATQDRSRAAGNTIYF.

J is TRBJ2-3 and V is TRBV5-1; 11 bases are a match to TRBD2. This CDR3 region has 17 residues. Germline V lookup: CDR1 SGHRS, CDR2 YFSETQ. V was pared by 6 bases and J by 0 bases, with 9 bases of the junction left unmatched. The CDR3 reads CASKPRLAGKSTDTQYF. The CDR3 DNA reads as TGCGCCAGCAAACCGAGACTAGCGGGGAAGAGCACAGATACGCAGTATTTT.

The chain combines TRBV5-1 with TRBJ1-2; 10 nucleotides match TRBD1. V was pared by 5 bases and J by 4 bases, with 8 bases of the junction left unmatched. The CDR3 consists of 15 residues. Germline V lookup: CDR1 SGHRS, CDR2 YFSETQ. The CDR3 bases are TGCGCCAGCAGAGCGGGGGACAGGGGAGGCTATGGCTACACCTTC. Its translation: CASRAGDRGGYGYTF.

This clone turned up a few times. The chain carries TRBV19 and TRBJ2-1; tentative D call: TRBD1 (6 bases). The CDR3 extends over 14 amino acids. Germline V lookup: CDR1 LNHDA, CDR2 SQIVND (reference sequence). Trimming cost V 3 bases and J 2 bases, with 8 bases left between them. CDR3 DNA: TGTGCCAGTAGTATTGGGACAACCTACAATGAGCAGTTCTTC. This sequence encodes CASSIGTTYNEQFF.

The J gene is TRBJ2-1, the V gene TRBV7-2; D possibly corresponds to TRBD1 (6 bases). This CDR3 is built from 14 residues. Germline lookup yields CDR1 SGHTA and CDR2 FQGNSA. Trimming pared 1 base from V and 6 bases from J, leaving 10 bases between. CDR3 nucleotide sequence: TGTGCCAGCAGCTTAGACAGGGTAAGCAATGAGCAGTTCTTC. Translating it yields CASSLDRVSNEQFF.

V and J are TRBV11-2 and TRBJ1-4; weak D call: TRBD1 (6 bases). Germline V gene data show CDR1 as SGHAT and CDR2 as FQNNGV. This CDR3 contains 14 residues. Trimming cost V 5 bases and J 7 bases, with 14 bases left between them. The chain's CDR3 is CASSPTGRVEKLFF. The CDR3 DNA follows: TGTGCCAGCAGCCCCACAGGGAGAGTTGAAAAACTGTTTTTT.

The rearrangement uses TRBV7-2 and TRBJ1-3; no clear D. Germline CDR1 SGHTA, CDR2 FQGNSA. The V gene lost 2 bases and the J gene lost 0 bases, with 8 bases spanning the gap. CDR3 length equals 15 residues. The CDR3 is CASSLRGDSGNTIYF. The CDR3 bases are TGTGCCAGCAGCTTACGAGGCGACTCTGGAAACACCATATATTTT.

The genes are TRBV4-1 and TRBJ1-1; D unclear. Germline values: CDR1 MGHRA, CDR2 YSYEKL. V was cut by 0 bases and J by 4 bases, with 6 bases left in between. CDR3 size: 13 residues. CDR3 coding DNA: TGCGCCAGCAGCCAAGACAGGTTCACTGAAGCTTTCTTT. This codes for CASSQDRFTEAFF.

The rearrangement uses TRBV5-1 and TRBJ1-3; TRBD1 might be the D (5 bases). Trimming pared 0 bases from V and 3 bases from J, leaving 13 bases between. The germline V gene encodes CDR1 SGHRS and CDR2 YFSETQ. This CDR3 region has 16 residues. CDR3 DNA: TGCGCCAGCAGCTTGGTTTCAGGGTTGGTTGGAAACACCATATATTTT. Protein product: CASSLVSGLVGNTIYF. The full variable domain, rest sourced from reference TRBV5-1 and TRBJ1-3, is KAGVTQTPRYLIKTRGQQVTLSCSPISGHRSVSWYQQTPGQGLQFLFEYFSETQRNKGNFPGRFSGRQFSNSRSEMNVSTLELGDSALYLCASSLVSGLVGNTIYFGEGSWLTVV.

This chain joins TRBV10-3 and TRBJ1-2, with a possible D match to TRBD1 (5 bases). Trimming left V 6 bases short and J 2 bases short, with 13 bases between. CDR3 length: 14 amino acids. Germline lookup yields CDR1 ENHRY and CDR2 SYGVKD. The CDR3: CAISRGLVNYGYTF. CDR3 in DNA: TGTGCCATCAGCCGGGGGTTGGTGAACTATGGCTACACCTTC.

The rearrangement uses TRBV14 and TRBJ1-4; TRBD1 matches at 11 bases. The V segment lost 5 bases and the J segment 7 bases; nucleotides outside the gene matches: 6. The germline V gene encodes CDR1 SGHDN and CDR2 FVKESK. The CDR3 extends over 15 amino acids. CDR3 amino acids: CASSYLGQGVEKLFF. CDR3 DNA sequence: TGTGCCAGCAGCTACTTGGGACAGGGGGTTGAAAAACTGTTTTTT.

CDR3 sequence: CASSGLAGMNNEQFF. The CDR3 nucleotides are TGCGCCAGCAGTGGGCTAGCGGGGATGAACAATGAGCAGTTCTTC. V usage is TRBV5-1 and J usage is TRBJ2-1; the match to TRBD2 covers 9 bases. Germline CDR1 is SGHRS and CDR2 is YFSETQ. The CDR3 is 15 residues long. Losses at the gene ends were 5 bases for V and 5 bases for J; bases not matched to a gene: 8.

The J gene is TRBJ1-1, the V gene TRBV7-3; TRBD1 might be the D (6 bases). Per the germline V gene, CDR1 is SGHTA and CDR2 is FQGTGA. Trimming stripped 1 base from V and 4 bases from J, with 7 bases between. This CDR3 region has 13 residues. The CDR3, as DNA: TGTGCCAGCAGCTTAATGGGGGCCACTGAAGCTTTCTTT. Its protein product is CASSLMGATEAFF.

V and J are TRBV25-1 and TRBJ2-7; 7 bases fit TRBD1. Germline lookup yields CDR1 MGHDK and CDR2 SYGVNS. V lost 6 bases to trimming and J lost 2 bases; unmatched junction nucleotides: 1. This CDR3 is 12 amino acids long. The DNA for the CDR3 is TGTGCCAGCAGACAGGGGACCTACGAGCAGTACTTC. It codes for CASRQGTYEQYF.